The entry below describes one TCR beta chain. Produced via immunoSEQ multiplex PCR; TCRdb's table is partial and in-frame only. Of more than 300,000 clones in the sample, 85% to 90% were seen once. With 3 bases removed from V and 5 bases from J, the gap between germline ends came to 7 bases. CDR3 length equals 11 residues. Looked up from germline, CDR1 is DFQATT and CDR2 is SNEGSKA (reference sequence). The sample comes from a study of Ad26.COV2.S vaccination and SARS-CoV-2 variants. Specified treatment: roughly 18 received Ad26.COV2.S at low or high dose, single or two shots; about 5 received placebo; per-sample allocation not given. Sampling was done on day 63 after the first vaccine or placebo injection.

The J gene is TRBJ2-5, the V gene TRBV20-1; unclear D gene. The sample in question was peripheral blood, obtained in a trial of Ad26.COV2.S vaccine versus placebo. This receptor was taken from a person aged 18-65 years who received the Ad26.COV2.S COVID-19 vaccine or a placebo. The CDR3 DNA is TGCAGTGCTAGTGTGCCCGAGACCCAGTACTTC. Protein product: CSASVPETQYF.